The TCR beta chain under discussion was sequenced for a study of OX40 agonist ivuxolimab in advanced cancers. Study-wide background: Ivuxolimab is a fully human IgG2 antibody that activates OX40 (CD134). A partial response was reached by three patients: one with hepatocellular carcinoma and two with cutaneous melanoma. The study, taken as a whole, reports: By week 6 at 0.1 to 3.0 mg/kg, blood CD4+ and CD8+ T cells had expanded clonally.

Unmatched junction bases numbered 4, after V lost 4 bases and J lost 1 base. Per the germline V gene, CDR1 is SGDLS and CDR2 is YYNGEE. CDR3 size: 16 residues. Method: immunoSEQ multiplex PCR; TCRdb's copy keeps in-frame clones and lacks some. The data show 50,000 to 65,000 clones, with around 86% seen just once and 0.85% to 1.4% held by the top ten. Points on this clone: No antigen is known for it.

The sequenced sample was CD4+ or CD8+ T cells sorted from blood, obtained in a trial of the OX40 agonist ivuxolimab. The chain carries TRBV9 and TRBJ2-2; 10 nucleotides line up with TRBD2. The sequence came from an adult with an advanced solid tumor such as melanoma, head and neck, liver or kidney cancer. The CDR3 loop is CASSRASGRNTGELFF. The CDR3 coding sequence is TGTGCCAGCAGCCGGGCTAGCGGGAGGAACACCGGGGAGCTGTTTTTT.